The 14 T cell receptor beta chains below come from one sample, sequenced in a study of Tregs in tolerant kidney transplant recipients. Related graft donors supplied nonmyeloablative bone marrow transplants, and mixed chimerism was transient. The repertoire was sequenced with immunoSEQ multiplex PCR; TCRdb's copy has only in-frame clones and lacks some. The sample data list 25,000 or so clones. Sequencing was performed on CD4+ T cells from blood (PBMCs), taken 6 months after the transplant. The source of these receptors is a human patient who received a combined kidney and bone marrow transplant. Some T cells may originate from the graft donor.

The sequenced CDR3 bases are TGTGCCAGCAGACCACGACAGGGGGTAAACACTGAA. This gives the protein CASRPRQGVNTE. Given in full, the CDR3 is CASRPRQGVNTEAFF. The chain joins TRBV2 to TRBJ1-1; 9 bases agree with TRBD1. The read is 3 residues too short to cover the CDR3 end, so that end is filled in from the germline J gene. Per germline, CDR1 SNHLY and CDR2 FYNNEI. With V trimmed by 6 bases and J by 2 bases, 7 bases remained unmatched. This CDR3 has 15 amino acids.

With regard to this clone: From the germline J gene comes the end of the CDR3, since the read stops 3 residues before it. The V call is TRBV5-4, the J call TRBJ2-7; D gene uncertain. The germline V and J ends were trimmed by 3 bases and 2 bases, with 3 bases remaining between them. The length of the CDR3 is 11 residues. Germline V lookup: CDR1 SGHNT, CDR2 YYREEE (reference sequence). CDR3 amino acids: CASSSTYEQYF. CDR3 DNA (partial): TGTGCCAGCAGCTCAACCTACGAG. The variable domain in full, with the rest retrieved from reference TRBV5-4 and TRBJ2-7, is ETGVTQSPTHLIKTRGQQVTLRCSSQSGHNTVSWYQQALGQGPQFIFQYYREEENGRGNFPPRFSGLQFPNYSSELNVNALELDDSALYLCASSSTYEQYFGPGTRLTVT.

CDR3 DNA (partial): TGTGCCATCAGTGAAGGCGGGAGAAGAGAGACC. It specifies CAISEGGRRET. The whole CDR3 reads CAISEGGRRETQYF. This sequence joins TRBV10-3 and TRBJ2-5; 7 bases map to TRBD2. The read ends 3 residues shy of where the CDR3 ends; the end is completed using the germline J gene. V trimming: 3 bases; J trimming: 4 bases; junction bases outside the gene matches: 5. This CDR3 is 14 amino acids long. Germline values: CDR1 ENHRY, CDR2 SYGVKD.

With regard to this clone: The read is 3 residues too short to cover the CDR3 end, so that end is filled in from the germline J gene. V gene TRBV30 combines with J gene TRBJ2-1; a possible D gene is TRBD2 (6 bases). V was clipped by 3 bases and J by 7 bases, with 16 bases between them. Looked up from germline, CDR1 is GTSNPN and CDR2 is SVGIG (reference sequence). The CDR3 totals 14 residues. The chain's CDR3 is CAWRNWGVGNEQFF. CDR3 bases read: TGTGCCTGGAGGAACTGGGGGGTCGGGAATGAG.

Points on this clone: The read stops 3 residues short of the end of the CDR3; the missing end is completed from the germline J gene. V usage is TRBV11-3 and J usage is TRBJ2-7; the D gene is possibly TRBD2 (6 bases). V dropped 2 bases and J dropped 5 bases, with 13 bases sitting between them. The CDR3 has 14 residues. Germline V lookup: CDR1 SGHNT, CDR2 YENEEA. CDR3 region: CASSLMGGFNEQYF. The part of the CDR3 DNA that was read is TGTGCCAGCAGCTTAATGGGGGGTTTCAACGAG.

Worth noting for this clone: Read sequence stops 3 residues before the CDR3 end, and the germline J gene provides the missing end. V usage is TRBV15 and J usage is TRBJ2-4; no clear D. The CDR3 is 18 amino acids. V was shortened by 0 bases and J by 0 bases, with 15 bases between the two germline ends. Germline CDR1 LNHNV, CDR2 YYDKDF (reference sequence). This CDR3 reads CATSRDASQALAKNIQYF. The covered CDR3 bases are TGTGCCACCAGCAGAGACGCCAGCCAGGCTCTAGCCAAAAACATT. Full variable domain (missing parts from reference TRBV15 and TRBJ2-4): DAMVIQNPRYQVTQFGKPVTLSCSQTLNHNVMYWYQQKSSQAPKLLFHYYDKDFNNEADTPDNFQSRRPNTSFCFLDIRSPGLGDTAMYLCATSRDASQALAKNIQYFGAGTRLSVL.

To note about this clone: The CDR3 goes on 3 residues after the read ends, and that part is filled in from the germline J gene. This chain connects TRBV23-1 to TRBJ2-1; TRBD1 matches at 12 bases. TRBV23-1 is an ORF, with its function uncertain. With 4 bases clipped from V and 7 bases from J, the junction kept 8 bases outside the gene matches. This CDR3 comprises 16 residues. Incomplete CDR3 DNA: TGCGCCAGCAGTCTGCCGGGACAGGGGGCGTGTAATGAG. Translated, it gives CASSLPGQGACNE. The CDR3 in its entirety is CASSLPGQGACNEQFF.

In the case of this clone: The read ends 3 residues before the CDR3 terminus; that terminus is restored from the germline J gene. The V gene is TRBV7-2, the J gene TRBJ2-7; D may be TRBD2 (6 bases). The CDR3 runs 15 residues. Germline values: CDR1 SGHTA, CDR2 FQGNSA. Trimming took 6 bases from V and 2 from J, leaving 17 bases between them. CDR3 sequence reads: CASSEGTGEAYEQYF. Incomplete CDR3 DNA: TGTGCCAGCAGTGAAGGGACTGGAGAAGCCTACGAG.

With respect to this clone: The read comes to an end 3 residues before the CDR3 does, leaving the germline J gene to fill in the end. V usage is TRBV7-9 and J usage is TRBJ2-5; possibly TRBD1 for D (6 bases). Deletions cut 5 bases from V and 4 bases from J, with 14 bases between. Per germline, CDR1 SEHNR and CDR2 FQNEAQ (reference sequence). The CDR3 covers 14 residues. CDR3 amino acids: CASSPQGRGETQYF. The sequenced CDR3 bases are TGTGCCAGCAGCCCACAGGGAAGGGGAGAGACC.

As for this clone: The missing CDR3 end, 3 residues past where the read stops, is filled in from the germline J gene. The chain recombines TRBV11-2 with TRBJ2-7; 8 bases map to TRBD1. Germline V gene data show CDR1 as SGHAT and CDR2 as FQNNGV. The J segment lost 0 bases and the V segment lost 7 bases, leaving 5 bases of the junction unmatched. This CDR3 is 14 amino acids long. This CDR3 reads CASKAGTGSYEQYF. CDR3 DNA (partial): TGTGCCAGCAAAGCCGGGACAGGCTCCTACGAG. Drawing the rest from reference TRBV11-2 and TRBJ2-7, the complete variable domain is EAGVAQSPRYKIIEKRQSVAFWCNPISGHATLYWYQQILGQGPKLLIQFQNNGVVDDSQLPKDRFSAERLKGVDSTLKIQPAKLEDSAVYLCASKAGTGSYEQYFGPGTRLTVT.

As regards this clone: The CDR3 goes on 3 residues after the read ends, and that part is filled in from the germline J gene. V gene TRBV11-2 combines with J gene TRBJ2-1, with 7 bases matching TRBD2. Germline V CDR1 and CDR2: SGHAT, FQNNGV. Trimming took 5 bases from V and 6 from J; bases not matched to a gene: 7. This CDR3 comprises 14 residues. CDR3 DNA (partial): TGTGCCAGCAGCCCAAGATTAGCGGGCAATGAG. Residues: CASSPRLAGNE. The full CDR3 protein is CASSPRLAGNEQFF.

With respect to this clone: The read terminates 3 residues ahead of where the CDR3 ends, so the germline J gene completes it. The chain is built from TRBV6-1 and TRBJ2-1; the match to TRBD1 covers 8 bases. The J segment lost 8 bases and the V segment lost 0 bases, leaving 3 bases of the junction unmatched. This CDR3 is built from 14 residues. CDR1 is MNHNS, CDR2 SASEGT, per germline. Incomplete CDR3 DNA: TGTGCCAGCAGTGAAGCCGGGACAGGTCATGAG. Amino acid sequence: CASSEAGTGHE. From start to end, the CDR3 is CASSEAGTGHEQFF.

About this clone: The CDR3 extends 3 residues past the end of the read, so its final part is completed from the germline J gene. This chain links TRBV3-1 (or the pseudogene TRBV3-2) with TRBJ2-7; D perhaps matches TRBD2 (5 bases). The CDR3 has 13 residues. V lost 10 bases and J 2 bases, leaving 15 bases between the germline ends. Germline V CDR1 and CDR2: LGHDT, YNNKEL (reference sequence). This CDR3 is CATSAGTTYEQYF. The DNA read from the CDR3 is TGTGCCACTTCCGCGGGCACAACCTACGAG.

Worth noting for this clone: The DNA ends 3 residues before the CDR3 does, and the rest of the CDR3 is filled in from the germline J gene. This chain joins TRBV2 and TRBJ1-1; 8 bases map to TRBD1. V trimming: 6 bases; J trimming: 7 bases; junction bases outside the gene matches: 10. The CDR3 loop spans 14 amino acids. Looked up from germline, CDR1 is SNHLY and CDR2 is FYNNEI. CDR3 bases read: TGTGCCAGCAGCGCCGTCAGGGGGCGGGGTGAA. The encoded protein is CASSAVRGRGE. The entire CDR3 sequence reads CASSAVRGRGEAFF.